This entry is about one T cell receptor (beta chain). Its specificity is unknown. This specimen comes from a study of post-analysis software for immune sequencing data. About the research overall: Recorded subtypes: relapsing-remitting, secondary progressive, progressive-relapsing; some patients unannotated. Findings and caveats of the study: People with multiple sclerosis had a significantly lower normalized Chao1 diversity than controls did. The five TRBV segments detected at higher frequency in patients than in controls included TRBV5-6, TRBV5-1 and TRBV20-1. When the samples were clustered directly with F measure, those that had been prepared in the same batch showed strong co-clustering.

CDR3 length: 17 residues. Germline V lookup: CDR1 DFQATT, CDR2 SNEGSKA (reference sequence). V lost 4 bases to trimming and J lost 1 base; unmatched junction nucleotides: 11. Unique molecular identifiers had been added to the TCR beta cDNA libraries. TCRdb itself ran the PCR reads through MiXCR, one entry per CDR3 protein. Of 650,000 to 850,000 distinct CDR3 sequences detected, about 50% appear once; the ten largest clones hold 4.6%. Sample: blood. This receptor was taken from a girl between 5 and 17 years old with multiple sclerosis. This chain uses TRBV20-1 with TRBJ2-7; 12 nucleotides agree with TRBD2. CDR3 sequence reads: CSATLLTSGGPSYEQYF. The CDR3 coding sequence is TGCAGTGCTACCCTCCTGACTAGCGGGGGACCTTCCTACGAGCAGTACTTC.